These 19 T cell receptor beta chains came from one sample sequenced in a study of T-cell memory formation after mild COVID-19. TCRdb ran MiXCR on the 5' RACE reads and lists one entry per CDR3 protein. This sample yields fewer than 250,000 distinct CDR3 sequences, of which 15% to 17% are seen a single time; 2% to 2.5% belongs to the top ten. The specimen was PBMCs or a T cell subset sorted from them (not recorded which). These TCRs come from an adult woman who had mild COVID-19 (a few samples of this study predate the infection). Cell type and time point are not known.

In this sample, this clonotype turned up many times. The CDR3 reads CASSLALTTNEQFF. The CDR3 region has the DNA TGTGCCAGCAGCTTAGCGTTAACTACCAATGAGCAGTTCTTC. The chain is built from TRBV7-2 and TRBJ2-1; D is unclear. V was clipped by 0 bases and J by 6 bases, with 9 bases between them. The germline V gene encodes CDR1 SGHTA and CDR2 FQGNSA. The CDR3 is made up of 14 amino acids.

This clonotype has ten or more counts. The chain is built from TRBV7-2 and TRBJ1-5; TRBD1 is a possible D gene (5 bases). The V and J ends lost 4 bases and 6 bases respectively, with 13 bases between them. The CDR3 length is 14 residues. From germline, CDR1 is SGHTA and CDR2 FQGNSA. The CDR3 loop reads CASSSLGVGQPQHF. DNA for the CDR3: TGTGCCAGCAGCTCGCTGGGGGTGGGTCAGCCCCAGCATTTT.

In this sample, this clonotype turned up a few times. This chain joins TRBV5-1 and TRBJ1-2, with D hard to call. The germline V and J ends were trimmed by 4 bases and 4 bases, with 11 bases remaining between them. Germline assignment: CDR1 SGHRS and CDR2 YFSETQ. The CDR3 loop spans 13 amino acids. In DNA, the CDR3 is TGCGCCAGCAGCCAGGAGGCCGGCTATGGCTACACCTTC. Amino acid sequence: CASSQEAGYGYTF.

This clonotype was counted between two and nine times. The chain couples TRBV20-1 to TRBJ2-1; 15 bases line up with TRBD2. This CDR3 comprises 13 residues. In germline, CDR1 is DFQATT, CDR2 SNEGSKA (reference sequence). In DNA form, the CDR3 reads TGCAGCGGACTAGCGGGGGGGTACAATGAGCAGTTCTTC. Protein sequence: CSGLAGGYNEQFF.

This clonotype was counted ten times or more. The chain combines TRBV29-1 with TRBJ2-3; TRBD1 aligns across 7 bases. After removal of 7 bases from V and 0 bases from J, the junction contained 10 bases not matched to a gene. Germline V lookup: CDR1 SQVTM, CDR2 ANQGSEA. The CDR3 spans 15 residues. In DNA, the CDR3 is TGCAGCGGCCGTAAGGGGGCTTCTAGCACAGATACGCAGTATTTT. Translation: CSGRKGASSTDTQYF.

This clonotype turned up a few times. This sequence joins TRBV20-1 and TRBJ2-7, with 8 positions matching TRBD1. This CDR3 has 15 residues. The V gene end was trimmed by 5 bases and the J gene end by 4 bases; junction bases not matched to a gene: 13. Looked up from germline, CDR1 is DFQATT and CDR2 is SNEGSKA (reference sequence). CDR3: CSAPNRGSDLYEQYF. The CDR3 DNA reads as TGCAGTGCTCCCAACAGGGGGTCCGACCTTTACGAGCAGTACTTC.

This chain connects TRBV12-3 or TRBV12-4 to TRBJ2-5; 7 bases map to TRBD1. V lost 3 bases to trimming and J lost 4 bases; unmatched junction nucleotides: 8. The CDR3 runs to 15 residues. The CDR3 region is CASSFARGRRETQYF. The CDR3 region has the DNA TGTGCCAGCAGTTTCGCAAGGGGGCGCAGAGAGACCCAGTACTTC.

V usage is TRBV5-1 and J usage is TRBJ2-4, with D unclear. Germline values: CDR1 SGHRS, CDR2 YFSETQ. Trimming removed 4 bases from V and 6 bases from J, with 14 bases in between. The CDR3 has 14 residues. The CDR3 is CASSPGLVGNIQYF. The CDR3 DNA is TGCGCCAGCAGCCCCGGATTAGTGGGAAACATTCAGTACTTC.

V gene TRBV7-2 combines with J gene TRBJ1-4; D is undetermined. This CDR3 region has 16 residues. Germline V gene lookup returns CDR1 SGHTA and CDR2 FQGNSA. V lost 1 base to trimming and J lost 8 bases, with 17 bases between them. CDR3 in DNA: TGTGCCAGCAGCTTAGGTTCGCAGTATACGTGGGAAAAACTGTTTTTT. It codes for CASSLGSQYTWEKLFF.

This clonotype turned up a few times. This rearrangement joins TRBV7-2 to TRBJ2-7; D gene unclear. Germline V gene lookup returns CDR1 SGHTA and CDR2 FQGNSA. V dropped 1 base and J dropped 6 bases, with 16 bases sitting between them. The CDR3 extends over 15 amino acids. The CDR3 loop reads CASSLDPYVGFEQYF. DNA for the CDR3: TGTGCCAGCAGCTTAGACCCATACGTGGGTTTCGAGCAGTACTTC.

The chain has TRBV4-3 and TRBJ2-1, with a tentative D call TRBD2 (6 bases). V was shortened by 0 bases and J by 6 bases, with 15 bases between the two germline ends. The CDR3 loop spans 16 amino acids. From germline, CDR1 is LGHNA and CDR2 YSLEER. CDR3 coding DNA: TGCGCCAGCAGCCAAGAGCCACTAGCAGGGACCAATGAGCAGTTCTTC. This translates into CASSQEPLAGTNEQFF.

There are many counts of this clonotype. The J gene is TRBJ2-3, the V gene TRBV10-2; TRBD1 or TRBD2 may be the D gene (5 bases each). The germline gives CDR1 WSHSY, CDR2 SAAADI. The V and J ends lost 6 bases and 6 bases respectively, with 13 bases between them. This CDR3 has 13 amino acids. In nucleotides, the CDR3 is TGCGCCAGCAGATGGGGGAGTACGGATACGCAGTATTTT. This sequence encodes CASRWGSTDTQYF.

This clonotype was seen a handful of times. This chain connects TRBV20-1 to TRBJ1-1; 7 nucleotides match TRBD1. The CDR3 has 15 residues. The V gene end was trimmed by 1 base and the J gene end by 4 bases; junction bases not matched to a gene: 9. The germline CDR1 and CDR2 sequences are DFQATT and SNEGSKA (reference sequence). In DNA, the CDR3 is TGCAGTGCTAGAGGGGTGCAGGGGGTTAGCACTGAAGCTTTCTTT. This codes for CSARGVQGVSTEAFF.

This clonotype was found a few times. Written as DNA, the CDR3 is TGTGCCAGCTCCCCATCTGGGGTCACTGAAGCTTTCTTT. It is translated as CASSPSGVTEAFF. The chain is built from TRBV18 and TRBJ1-1; D gene unclear. This CDR3 comprises 13 residues. V was shortened by 6 bases and J by 4 bases, with 12 bases between the two germline ends. Germline lookup yields CDR1 KGHSH and CDR2 LQKENI.

A few counts support this clonotype. The chain has TRBV19 and TRBJ1-5; 8 bases map to TRBD1. V shed 6 bases, J shed 6 bases, and the junction held 4 bases outside the gene matches. Germline assignment: CDR1 LNHDA and CDR2 SQIVND (reference sequence). The length of the CDR3 is 13 residues. CDR3 sequence: CASSGQGGQPQHF. The CDR3 DNA reads as TGTGCCAGTAGCGGACAGGGAGGTCAGCCCCAGCATTTT.

This clonotype was seen a single time. The chain employs TRBV18 and TRBJ1-1; 9 bases map to TRBD1. The CDR3 is made up of 16 amino acids. CDR1 and CDR2 (germline): KGHSH, LQKENI. V trimming: 0 bases; J trimming: 5 bases; junction bases outside the gene matches: 7. CDR3: CASSPPFTTGGTEAFF. The CDR3 DNA reads as TGTGCCAGCTCACCACCCTTTACGACAGGGGGTACTGAAGCTTTCTTT.

The gene calls are TRBV3-1 and TRBJ2-3; D remains ambiguous. The germline V and J ends were trimmed by 1 base and 2 bases, with 4 bases remaining between them. The CDR3 runs 13 residues. The germline CDR1 and CDR2 sequences are LGHDT and YNNKEL (reference sequence). The CDR3 region is CASSQGPTDTQYF. DNA for the CDR3: TGTGCCAGCAGCCAAGGACCCACAGATACGCAGTATTTT.

In its sample, this clonotype was seen many times. V gene TRBV12-3 or TRBV12-4 combines with J gene TRBJ2-2; D may be TRBD2 (5 bases). V lost 2 bases to trimming and J lost 6 bases, with 10 bases between them. CDR3 length equals 14 residues. The CDR3 sequence: CASSLFEGAGELFF. CDR3 DNA sequence: TGTGCCAGCAGTTTATTTGAGGGCGCCGGGGAGCTGTTTTTT.

This clonotype turned up a few times. The chain uses TRBV11-2 and TRBJ1-4; 7 bases map to TRBD1. Germline V gene sequence: CDR1 SGHAT, CDR2 FQNNGV. The CDR3 is 14 residues long. With V trimmed by 4 bases and J by 7 bases, 6 bases remained unmatched. The CDR3 here is CASSWDRHGEKLFF. The CDR3, as DNA: TGTGCCAGCAGCTGGGACAGACATGGTGAAAAACTGTTTTTT.